This note documents a single T cell receptor (beta chain) sequence. Its target is not known. Germline and junction disagree at one end, which may indicate a read error. Per germline, CDR1 MNHEY and CDR2 SMNVEV (reference sequence). The CDR3 is 13 residues long. The record originates from a study of molecular identifiers for immune sequencing clone quantification. As for the study in general: Five portions were made in replicates from RNA of around 20,000 or 100,000 naive CD8 cells, and four underwent sequencing.

Study outcomes and limitations: Over 99% of effector molecules, yet under 1% of naive-cell molecules, were held by clones above 20 RNA copies. Spiked Jurkat TCR RNA equivalent to one cell reportedly surfaced among under 1.1 million naive cells.

Library preparation followed earlier protocols using designated TCR primers. TCRdb itself ran the PCR reads through MiXCR, one entry per CDR3 protein. Of about 500,000 distinct CDR3 sequences listed, over 20% were seen once; the top ten hold around 0.84%. The J gene is TRBJ1-5, the V gene TRBV27, with D unclear. The specimen sequenced was naive CD8+ T cells from blood, with Jurkat cell RNA spiked in. The subset here: FACS-sorted CD8+CD4-CCR7+CD45RA+ naive T cells. This receptor was obtained from a human donor in good health. Some libraries in this study had Jurkat cell RNA spiked in. This CDR3 is CASGLSVNQPQHF. The CDR3 DNA sequence: TGTGCCAGCGGTTTATCGGTCAATCAGCCCCAGCATTTT.